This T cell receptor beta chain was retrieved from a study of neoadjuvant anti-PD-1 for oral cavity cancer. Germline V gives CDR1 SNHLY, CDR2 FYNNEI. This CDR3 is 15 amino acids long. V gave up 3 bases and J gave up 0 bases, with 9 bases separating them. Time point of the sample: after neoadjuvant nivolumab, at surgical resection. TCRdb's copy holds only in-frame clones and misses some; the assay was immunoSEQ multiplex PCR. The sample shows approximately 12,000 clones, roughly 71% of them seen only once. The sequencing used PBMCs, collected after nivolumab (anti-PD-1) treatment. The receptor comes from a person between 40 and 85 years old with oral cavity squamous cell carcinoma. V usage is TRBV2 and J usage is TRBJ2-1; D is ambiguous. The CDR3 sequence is CASSEGLSSYNEQFF. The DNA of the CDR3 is TGTGCCAGCAGTGAGGGATTGAGCTCCTACAATGAGCAGTTCTTC.